The present entry profiles one TCR beta chain with its context. Its antigen is currently not known. There are no base qualities to consult, and no much larger clone falls within one base. The treatment or condition label corresponds to: approximately nine-day PBMC culture with coronavirus spike peptide pools or control peptides (ViraFEST assay). The study used the ViraFEST assay, which expanded antigen-specific T cells with peptide pools and then identified expanded clonotypes by TCR sequencing. The positive SARS-CoV-2 PCR tests of the convalescent patients were dated from March to December 2020, before the Alpha, Beta and Delta variants emerged in the United States. PBMCs were cultured at under 2.5 million per well in IMDM supplemented with approximately 5.4% human AB serum and about 10 IU/ml IL-2, with around 10 ug/ml peptide pools added. On days 3 and 7, half of the culture medium was replaced with fresh IL-2-containing medium. CD4+ T cells were isolated after approximately ten days of culture through negative selection using the EasySep CD4+ T cell isolation kit. Ficoll-Paque Plus gradient centrifugation was used to isolate PBMCs from whole blood, and the isolated PBMCs were then either used fresh or cryopreserved at -140C. Culture conditions were generally each tested in triplicate wells.

Library preparation employed PCR. DNA from cultured CD4+ T cells underwent TCR sequencing with the Oncomine TCR Beta short-read assay at the Johns Hopkins FTIC core. The QIAamp micro DNA kit was used to extract genomic DNA from the cultured CD4+ T cells. The Oncomine TCR Beta libraries from cultured CD4+ T cells were pooled using unique dual indexes and then sequenced on an Illumina iSeq 100. In the paper's pipeline: Non-productive sequences were filtered out, and CDR3s that did not start with C, did not end with F or W, or were shorter than 7 amino acids were discarded. The MANAFEST web application identified antigen-specific clonotypes by comparing peptide-stimulated wells against reference wells and other culture wells. Positive clones required FDR below 0.05, an odds ratio above 5, and productive frequency above 0.1% in at least two of three replicate wells. Clonotypes that were significantly expanded in both SARS-CoV-2 spike wells and at least one common cold coronavirus spike condition were defined as cross-reactive. Levenshtein distances (stringdist) and unrooted phylogenetic trees (ape) in R version 3.6.1 were used to assess CDR3 homology. TCRdb reran the public reads through fastp at Q25 and MiXCR, keeping productive beta chains. Each CDR3 protein gets just one entry, which takes the most common genes and DNA from the rows behind it. TCRdb's processing, not the study's, gives the V and J calls here. This sample lists some 10,000 distinct CDR3 sequences; under 60% were detected once. About a fifth of the sample comes from the top ten.

Based on the germline V gene (reference sequence), the CDR1 and CDR2 sequences are LNHDA and SQIVND. Between the V and J ends, shortened by 3 bases and 7 bases respectively, the junction contains 15 bases. The CDR3 contains 15 residues, cysteine and phenylalanine counted. Only the CDR3 DNA stays, 45 bases, in frame from base 1. The data belong to a study of vaccination and CD4 T cells after COVID-19 (dated by TCRdb to 2022 to 2024). Some background on the complete study: SARS-CoV-2 positivity had been established in the convalescent patients by nasal swab PCR, and mild disease was recorded in under ten of these patients and severe disease in one. Post-COVID blood samples from convalescent patients were collected a median of about 100 days after diagnosis, with a range of roughly 30 to 161 days. In control cultures, a CEFX viral epitope pool was used as positive control, an HIV-1 Nef peptide pool was used as negative control, or no peptide was added. Overlapping spike peptide pools from SARS-CoV-2 and from the common cold coronaviruses HCoV-NL63, HCoV-OC43 and HCoV-229E were used as culture stimuli. Post-vaccine blood samples were obtained a median of around 67 days after the second vaccine dose, with a range of roughly 12 to 250 days. The spike-specific CD4+ TCR repertoire was compared before and after mRNA vaccination in approximately ten COVID-19 convalescent patients and a handful of infection-naive healthy vaccine recipients. Two doses of either the Pfizer-BioNTech BNT162b2 vaccine (n=8) or the Moderna mRNA-1273 vaccine (n=2) were administered to participants. In the convalescent cohort there were six males and four females, among whom were two Hispanic individuals, seven Caucasians, two Asians and one multiracial person. Results the study describes overall, beyond this receptor: In convalescent patients, a median around 85% of post-vaccine SARS-CoV-2-reactive clones were detected only after vaccination, and vaccine-specific priming was suggested by this finding. Relatively few convalescent patients were included in the study, and early timepoints after natural infection were not analyzed. Although the median number of SARS-CoV-2-reactive clonotypes went up from some 23 after infection to 35 to 40 after vaccination, the increase was not significant. In convalescent patients, nearly all vaccine-specific clones (304 of 307) were found to be mono-reactive for SARS-CoV-2 spike rather than cross-reactive with common cold coronaviruses.

This sequence originates from a human donor who had recovered from COVID-19. The rearrangement joined TRBV19 to TRBJ1-4; TRBD1 is possibly the D segment (5 matching bases). Specimen: CD4+ T cells from blood, cultured in vitro. The CDR3 region: CASSIGSAGGEKLFF. The sequenced DNA: TGTGCCAGTAGTATTGGGAGCGCCGGGGGTGAAAAACTGTTTTTT.